This T cell receptor beta chain stems from a study of T cells after yellow fever vaccination. Template-switching 5'RACE yielded the TCR cDNA; a universal primer site and UMIs were added in the process. TCRdb re-analysed the 5' RACE reads in MiXCR, keeping a single row per CDR3 protein. Among fewer than 400,000 distinct CDR3 sequences listed, 9.5% to 12% were seen once. V lost 6 bases and J lost 2, with 11 bases in between. CDR3 size: 12 residues. Germline CDR1 DFQATT, CDR2 SNEGSKA (reference sequence). As for this clonotype: Its antigen is undetermined.

Study-level points and caveats: Reappearing after the booster were most of the clones from primary vaccination (about 96% CD4, approximately 86% CD8). The secondary response showed a weaker magnitude and a faster peak, day 5 versus 15.

The source of this sequence is a man younger than 35 who received the YFV17D yellow fever vaccine. The sequenced sample was CD4+ T cells sorted from PBMCs, obtained 45 days after the yellow fever booster vaccination. This sequence joins TRBV20-1 and TRBJ2-7; D gene uncertain. The CDR3 DNA is TGCAGTGCCAGACTCGGAACCTACGAGCAGTACTTC. As protein: CSARLGTYEQYF.